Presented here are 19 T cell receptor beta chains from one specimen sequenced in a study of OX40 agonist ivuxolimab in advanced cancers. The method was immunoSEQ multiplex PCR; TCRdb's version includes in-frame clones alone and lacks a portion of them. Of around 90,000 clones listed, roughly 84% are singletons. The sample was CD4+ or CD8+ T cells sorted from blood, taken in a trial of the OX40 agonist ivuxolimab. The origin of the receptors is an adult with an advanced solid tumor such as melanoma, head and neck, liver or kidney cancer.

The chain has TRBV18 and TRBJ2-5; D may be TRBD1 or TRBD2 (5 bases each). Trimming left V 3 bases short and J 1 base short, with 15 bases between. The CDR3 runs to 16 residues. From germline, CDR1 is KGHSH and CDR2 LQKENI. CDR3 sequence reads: CASSPPKGRSQETQYF. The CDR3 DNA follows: TGTGCCAGCTCACCTCCAAAGGGACGTAGCCAAGAGACCCAGTACTTC.

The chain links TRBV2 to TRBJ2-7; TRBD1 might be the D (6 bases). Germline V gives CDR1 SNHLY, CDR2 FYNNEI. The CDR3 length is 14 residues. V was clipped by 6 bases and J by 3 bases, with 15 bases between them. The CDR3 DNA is TGTGCCAGCAGCCCTAGGGGGACCAACTACGAGCAGTACTTC. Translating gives CASSPRGTNYEQYF.

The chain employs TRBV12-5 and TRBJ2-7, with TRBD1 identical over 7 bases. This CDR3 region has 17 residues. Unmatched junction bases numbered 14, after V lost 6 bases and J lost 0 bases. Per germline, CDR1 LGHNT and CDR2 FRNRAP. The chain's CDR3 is CASGVWGSRDSSYEQYF. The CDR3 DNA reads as TGTGCTAGTGGAGTTTGGGGGTCCCGGGACAGCTCCTACGAGCAGTACTTC.

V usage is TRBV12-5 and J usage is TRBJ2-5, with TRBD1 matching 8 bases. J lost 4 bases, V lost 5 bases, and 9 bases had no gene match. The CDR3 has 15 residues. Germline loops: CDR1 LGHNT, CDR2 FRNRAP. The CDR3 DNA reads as TGTGCTAGTGGTAAGGGGACAGGTAAAGGAGAGACCCAGTACTTC. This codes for CASGKGTGKGETQYF.

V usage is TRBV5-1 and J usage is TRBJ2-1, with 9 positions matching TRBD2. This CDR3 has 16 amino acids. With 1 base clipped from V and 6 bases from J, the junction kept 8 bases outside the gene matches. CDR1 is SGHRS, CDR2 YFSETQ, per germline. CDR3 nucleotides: TGCGCCAGCAGCTTGTACGGAGCGGGGGGCCTCAATGAGCAGTTCTTC. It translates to CASSLYGAGGLNEQFF. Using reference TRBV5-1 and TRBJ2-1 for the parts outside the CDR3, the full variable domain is KAGVTQTPRYLIKTRGQQVTLSCSPISGHRSVSWYQQTPGQGLQFLFEYFSETQRNKGNFPGRFSGRQFSNSRSEMNVSTLELGDSALYLCASSLYGAGGLNEQFFGPGTRLTVL.

CDR3 amino acids: CASSRTGHSYEQYF. The CDR3 bases are TGTGCCAGCAGCCGAACAGGTCACTCCTACGAGCAGTACTTC. The V gene is TRBV11-2, the J gene TRBJ2-7, with TRBD1 as a possible D gene (5 bases). The germline V gene has CDR1 SGHAT and CDR2 FQNNGV. The CDR3 loop spans 14 amino acids. V shed 5 bases and J shed 0 bases, with 11 bases lying between them.

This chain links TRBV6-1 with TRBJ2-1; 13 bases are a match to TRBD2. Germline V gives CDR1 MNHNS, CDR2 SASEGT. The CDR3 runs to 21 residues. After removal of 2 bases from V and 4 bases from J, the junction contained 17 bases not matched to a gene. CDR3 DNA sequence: TGTGCCAGCAGTGAACTATCGGGACAGGGAACTAGCGGGGGGGGTTACAATGAGCAGTTCTTC. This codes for CASSELSGQGTSGGGYNEQFF.

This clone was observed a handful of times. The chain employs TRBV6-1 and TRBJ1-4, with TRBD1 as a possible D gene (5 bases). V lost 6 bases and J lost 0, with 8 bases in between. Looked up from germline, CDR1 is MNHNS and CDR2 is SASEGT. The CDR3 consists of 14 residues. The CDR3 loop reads CASSKGSTNEKLFF. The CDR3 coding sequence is TGTGCCAGCAGCAAGGGGTCAACTAATGAAAAACTGTTTTTT.

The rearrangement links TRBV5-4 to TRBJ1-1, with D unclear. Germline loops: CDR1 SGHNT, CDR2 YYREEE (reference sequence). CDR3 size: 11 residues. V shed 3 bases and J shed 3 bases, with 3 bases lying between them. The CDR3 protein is CASSWDTEAFF. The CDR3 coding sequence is TGTGCCAGCAGCTGGGACACTGAAGCTTTCTTT.

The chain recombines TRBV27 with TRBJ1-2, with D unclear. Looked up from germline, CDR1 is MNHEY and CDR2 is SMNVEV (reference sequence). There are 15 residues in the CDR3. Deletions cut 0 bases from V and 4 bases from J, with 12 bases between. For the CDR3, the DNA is TGTGCCAGCAGTTTATCGGCAGAGTGGGCCTATGGCTACACCTTC. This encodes CASSLSAEWAYGYTF.

CDR3 loop: CASSYPGGVSGYTF. Written as DNA, the CDR3 is TGTGCCAGCAGCTACCCTGGGGGGGTGTCCGGCTACACCTTC. The genes are TRBV7-2 and TRBJ1-2, with a possible D match to TRBD1 (5 bases). The CDR3 length is 14 residues. The germline V gene encodes CDR1 SGHTA and CDR2 FQGNSA. Deletions cut 4 bases from V and 8 bases from J, with 17 bases between.

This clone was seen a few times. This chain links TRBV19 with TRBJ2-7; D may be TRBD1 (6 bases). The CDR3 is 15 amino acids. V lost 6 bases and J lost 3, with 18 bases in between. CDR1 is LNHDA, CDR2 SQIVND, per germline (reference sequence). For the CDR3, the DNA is TGTGCCAGTAGCACCCCGCACCAACAGGGCTACGAGCAGTACTTC. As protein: CASSTPHQQGYEQYF.

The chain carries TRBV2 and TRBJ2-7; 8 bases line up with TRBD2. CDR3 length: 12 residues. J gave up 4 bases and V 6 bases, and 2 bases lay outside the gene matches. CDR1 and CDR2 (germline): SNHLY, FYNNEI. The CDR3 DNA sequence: TGTGCCAGCAGGGGCGGGGGGTACGAGCAGTACTTC. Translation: CASRGGGYEQYF.

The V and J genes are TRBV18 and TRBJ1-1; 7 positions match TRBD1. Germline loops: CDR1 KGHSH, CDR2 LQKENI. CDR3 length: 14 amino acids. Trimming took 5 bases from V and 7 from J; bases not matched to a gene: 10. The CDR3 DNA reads TGTGCCAGCTCAGGAGCAGGGACAGCGAGTGAAGCTTTCTTT. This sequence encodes CASSGAGTASEAFF.

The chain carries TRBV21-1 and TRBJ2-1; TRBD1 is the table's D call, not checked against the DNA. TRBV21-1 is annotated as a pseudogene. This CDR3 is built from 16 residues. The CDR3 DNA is TGTGCCAGCAGCATATTCGCCGGGACAGTGGGCAATGAGCAGTTCTTC. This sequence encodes CASSIFAGTVGNEQFF.

The CDR3 loop is CAWSFSRDRVYNEQFF. DNA of the CDR3: TGTGCCTGGAGTTTTTCCCGGGACAGGGTCTACAATGAGCAGTTCTTC. The chain joins TRBV30 to TRBJ2-1, with 9 bases matching TRBD1. Germline CDR1 reads GTSNPN; CDR2 reads SVGIG (reference sequence). The CDR3 is 16 residues long. With V trimmed by 2 bases and J by 3 bases, 8 bases remained unmatched.

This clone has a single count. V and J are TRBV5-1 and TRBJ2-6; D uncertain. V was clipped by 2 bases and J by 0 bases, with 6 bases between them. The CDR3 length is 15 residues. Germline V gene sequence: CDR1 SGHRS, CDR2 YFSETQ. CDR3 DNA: TGCGCCAGCAGCTTTTCCAGCTCTGGGGCCAACGTCCTGACTTTC. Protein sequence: CASSFSSSGANVLTF.

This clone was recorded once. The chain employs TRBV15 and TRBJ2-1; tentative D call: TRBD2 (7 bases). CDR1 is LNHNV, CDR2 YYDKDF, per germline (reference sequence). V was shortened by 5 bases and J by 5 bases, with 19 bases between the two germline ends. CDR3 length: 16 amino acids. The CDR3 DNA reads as TGTGCCACCAGCGCACGGGGGGCGAGGTATAACAATGAGCAGTTCTTC. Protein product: CATSARGARYNNEQFF.

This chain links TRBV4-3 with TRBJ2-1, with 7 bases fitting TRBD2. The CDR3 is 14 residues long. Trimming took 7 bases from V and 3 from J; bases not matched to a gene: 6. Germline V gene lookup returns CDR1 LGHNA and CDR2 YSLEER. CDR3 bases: TGCGCCAGCACGCGGGGGACGGACTACAATGAGCAGTTCTTC. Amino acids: CASTRGTDYNEQFF.